This T cell receptor (beta chain) was captured in a study of blood T cells in healthy people across ages. It was about 9.4 milliliters of peripheral blood that were drawn from each donor. Next came a second PCR, run for 7 to 11 cycles, which used a sample-barcoded 5' primer along with a J-beta primer mix. TCRdb called the 5' RACE reads again in MiXCR, with one record for every CDR3 protein. The data show about 650,000 distinct CDR3 sequences, about 30% seen once. Germline V gene sequence: CDR1 SEHNR, CDR2 FQNEAQ (reference sequence). Deletions cut 0 bases from V and 9 bases from J, with 11 bases between. The CDR3 spans 14 residues.

The rearrangement links TRBV7-9 to TRBJ1-4; possibly TRBD1 for D (6 bases). Sequenced input: blood. This receptor was taken from a woman of 80 years or more in good health. The CDR3 bases are TGTGCCAGCAGCTTAGCAACAGGGTACCAAAAACTGTTTTTT. The encoded protein is CASSLATGYQKLFF.